The 19 T cell receptor beta chains below all came from one sample that was sequenced in a study of a mutant IDH1 vaccine in newly diagnosed glioma. Here immunoSEQ multiplex PCR was the method, and the copy in TCRdb shows in-frame clones only, minus some. The data show tens of thousands of clones, with over 65% seen just once and more than 7.5% held by the top ten. Documented time point: week 11, during vaccination. Each dose delivered 300 ug of mutant IDH1 20-mer peptide subcutaneously with imiquimod. For these TCRs, the target antigens are not known. Here the sequenced sample was PBMCs, taken from a glioma patient whose treatment included an IDH1 peptide vaccine. The receptors were sampled from a woman under 30 with glioma.

This clone was picked up a small number of times. The V and J genes are TRBV19 and TRBJ1-3, with unresolved D. Trimming shortened V by 9 bases and J by 1 base, and 13 bases separated the two germline ends. Germline-derived CDR1 and CDR2 are LNHDA and SQIVND (reference sequence). The CDR3 runs to 14 residues. The CDR3, as DNA: TGTGCCAGCTTAAAAACCCTATCTGGAAACACCATATATTTT. It encodes CASLKTLSGNTIYF.

The chain combines TRBV19 with TRBJ2-1, with 10 bases aligning to TRBD2. J lost 8 bases, V lost 3 bases, and 7 bases had no gene match. This CDR3 is built from 15 residues. Germline V gene sequence: CDR1 LNHDA, CDR2 SQIVND (reference sequence). CDR3 sequence reads: CASSITSGNFDEQFF. The CDR3 region has the DNA TGTGCCAGTAGTATTACTAGCGGGAATTTCGATGAGCAGTTCTTC.

CDR3 loop: CASSESGGADTQYF. CDR3 nucleotide sequence: TGTGCCAGCAGTGAGTCAGGGGGCGCAGATACGCAGTATTTT. The rearrangement links TRBV6-4 to TRBJ2-3, with 8 bases aligning to TRBD1. With V trimmed by 3 bases and J by 4 bases, 3 bases remained unmatched. The germline CDR1 and CDR2 sequences are MRHNA and SNTAGT. This CDR3 has 14 residues.

This clone was seen only a few times. The V call is TRBV7-2, the J call TRBJ1-5; 8 bases line up with TRBD1. The CDR3 has 15 amino acids. Unmatched junction bases numbered 2, after V lost 4 bases and J lost 0 bases. CDR1 and CDR2 from the germline V gene are SGHTA and FQGNSA. The CDR3 loop reads CASSSGGPSNQPQHF. The CDR3 region has the DNA TGTGCCAGCAGCTCAGGGGGCCCTAGCAATCAGCCCCAGCATTTT.

The chain links TRBV2 to TRBJ1-2, with D possibly TRBD1 on 6 matching bases. This CDR3 has 13 amino acids. The germline CDR1 and CDR2 sequences are SNHLY and FYNNEI. Trimming shortened V by 7 bases and J by 2 bases, and 11 bases separated the two germline ends. CDR3 sequence (DNA): TGTGCCAGCACCTGGGACACCAACTATGGCTACACCTTC. This codes for CASTWDTNYGYTF. The entire variable domain, with the rest obtained from reference TRBV2 and TRBJ1-2, is as follows: EPEVTQTPSHQVTQMGQEVILRCVPISNHLYFYWYRQILGQKVEFLVSFYNNEISEKSEIFDDQFSVERPDGSNFTLKIRSTKLEDSAMYFCASTWDTNYGYTFGSGTRLTVV.

This sequence joins TRBV10-3 and TRBJ1-5; maybe TRBD1 (5 bases). The germline V and J ends were trimmed by 4 bases and 4 bases, with 11 bases remaining between them. CDR3 length: 14 amino acids. Germline-derived CDR1 and CDR2 are ENHRY and SYGVKD. CDR3 region: CAISAEGRNQPQHF. The DNA for the CDR3 is TGTGCCATCAGTGCCGAGGGGCGGAATCAGCCCCAGCATTTT.

The V gene is TRBV7-2, the J gene TRBJ1-2; no firm D call. Trimming shortened V by 0 bases and J by 0 bases, and 8 bases separated the two germline ends. This CDR3 spans 15 amino acids. From germline, CDR1 is SGHTA and CDR2 FQGNSA. The CDR3 is CASSLAPGANYGYTF. The CDR3 DNA follows: TGTGCCAGCAGCTTAGCGCCAGGCGCTAACTATGGCTACACCTTC.

This clone was counted once. CDR3 nucleotide sequence: TGTGCCAGTAGTACTTGGACGGCAGGCTCCTACGAGCAGTACTTC. Amino acid sequence: CASSTWTAGSYEQYF. The genes are TRBV19 and TRBJ2-7; D gene uncertain. Germline CDR1 and CDR2: LNHDA and SQIVND (reference sequence). This CDR3 is 15 amino acids long. Trimming pared 4 bases from V and 0 bases from J, leaving 13 bases between. The full variable domain, with the rest looked up from reference TRBV19 and TRBJ2-7, is DGGITQSPKYLFRKEGQNVTLSCEQNLNHDAMYWYRQDPGQGLRLIYYSQIVNDFQKGDIAEGYSVSREKKESFPLTVTSAQKNPTAFYLCASSTWTAGSYEQYFGPGTRLTVT.

V and J are TRBV4-1 and TRBJ2-2; D unresolved. The CDR3 covers 14 residues. The V and J ends lost 0 bases and 4 bases respectively, with 6 bases between them. Germline V lookup: CDR1 MGHRA, CDR2 YSYEKL. This CDR3 is CASSQEGPTGELFF. CDR3 bases: TGCGCCAGCAGCCAAGAGGGCCCCACCGGGGAGCTGTTTTTT.

The V call is TRBV14, the J call TRBJ1-4; D is unresolved. The germline V gene has CDR1 SGHDN and CDR2 FVKESK. This CDR3 contains 13 residues. The germline V and J ends were trimmed by 4 bases and 1 base, with 4 bases remaining between them. Here the CDR3 reads CASSLGTNEKLFF. CDR3 bases: TGTGCCAGCAGCCTAGGAACTAATGAAAAACTGTTTTTT.

The chain joins TRBV19 to TRBJ2-7, with 8 positions matching TRBD2. The CDR3 has 15 residues. Germline trimming cut 6 bases from V and 4 bases from J; bases unmatched to any gene: 11. Per germline, CDR1 LNHDA and CDR2 SQIVND (reference sequence). The CDR3 DNA reads as TGTGCCAGTAGCCAATCCGGGGGGGCAGGGTACGAGCAGTACTTC. Protein product: CASSQSGGAGYEQYF.

CDR3 coding DNA: TGTGCCAGCAGTTACTTGACGCCCACAGATACGCAGTATTTT. Translated: CASSYLTPTDTQYF. The rearrangement links TRBV6-6 to TRBJ2-3, with D unresolved. The CDR3 is made up of 14 amino acids. Germline V gene data show CDR1 as MNHNY and CDR2 as SVGAGI (reference sequence). V was clipped by 1 base and J by 2 bases, with 7 bases between them.

This sequence joins TRBV19 and TRBJ1-5; perhaps TRBD1 as D (6 bases). V dropped 1 base and J dropped 7 bases, with 14 bases sitting between them. CDR1 is LNHDA, CDR2 SQIVND, per germline (reference sequence). This CDR3 is 15 amino acids long. The CDR3 DNA is TGTGCCAGTAGTATAGTGAACAGGGAGTACCAGCCCCAGCATTTT. Protein: CASSIVNREYQPQHF.

The DNA of the CDR3 is TGTGCCTGGAGGTGGAGGGCCCTTCGCGATGAGCAGTTCTTC. The encoded protein is CAWRWRALRDEQFF. The J gene is TRBJ2-1, the V gene TRBV30, with D possibly matching TRBD2 (6 bases). Trimming left V 3 bases short and J 8 bases short, with 17 bases between. The length of the CDR3 is 14 residues. Germline CDR1 GTSNPN, CDR2 SVGIG (reference sequence).

The chain combines TRBV4-2 with TRBJ1-2; TRBD1 matches at 7 bases. Germline CDR1 reads LGHNA; CDR2 reads YNFKEQ. V trimming: 3 bases; J trimming: 3 bases; junction bases outside the gene matches: 7. The length of the CDR3 is 15 residues. The CDR3 DNA is TGTGCCAGCAGCCAGCTGACAGGGTCGGACTATGGCTACACCTTC. Encoded protein: CASSQLTGSDYGYTF.

This clone was counted a single time. The chain joins TRBV27 to TRBJ2-7, with D perhaps TRBD1 or TRBD2 (6 bases each). The CDR3 spans 15 residues. The germline V gene encodes CDR1 MNHEY and CDR2 SMNVEV (reference sequence). Deletions cut 5 bases from V and 3 bases from J, with 17 bases between. In DNA form, the CDR3 reads TGTGCCAGCAGTCCGAGGCGGGACACGGTCTACGAGCAGTACTTC. Translated, it gives CASSPRRDTVYEQYF.

The chain has TRBV7-9 and TRBJ1-2; D may be TRBD1 (5 bases). V dropped 0 bases and J dropped 4 bases, with 6 bases sitting between them. Germline values: CDR1 SEHNR, CDR2 FQNEAQ (reference sequence). This CDR3 contains 13 residues. The CDR3 region has the DNA TGTGCCAGCAGCTTAGCCGACAGCTATGGCTACACCTTC. Amino acid sequence: CASSLADSYGYTF.

V usage is TRBV7-9 and J usage is TRBJ1-2; D unresolved. The CDR3 length is 14 residues. The germline gives CDR1 SEHNR, CDR2 FQNEAQ (reference sequence). V lost 1 base and J lost 4, with 10 bases in between. This CDR3 is CASSLDVQSYGYTF. Here the CDR3 DNA reads TGTGCCAGCAGCTTAGATGTGCAGTCCTATGGCTACACCTTC.

The chain is built from TRBV19 and TRBJ1-3; D gene uncertain. The CDR3 is 14 amino acids. V was clipped by 8 bases and J by 0 bases, with 11 bases between them. Germline V gene lookup returns CDR1 LNHDA and CDR2 SQIVND (reference sequence). CDR3 residues: CASQIQSSGNTIYF. As DNA, the CDR3 is TGTGCCAGTCAAATACAGAGCTCTGGAAACACCATATATTTT.